The 9 T cell receptor beta chains below come from one sample, sequenced in a study of immune evolution from preneoplasia to lung adenocarcinoma. Using immunoSEQ multiplex PCR, the repertoire was profiled, and TCRdb retains in-frame clones only, with some absent. Among around 40,000 clones, less than 80% were seen once, and the ten largest hold less than 6%. The sample consisted of FFPE invasive lung adenocarcinoma tissue. These receptor sequences come from a person between 55 and 70 years old with lung adenocarcinoma.

The CDR3: CASSTRGRYDQPQHF. CDR3 sequence (DNA): TGTGCCAGCAGTACCAGGGGACGTTACGATCAGCCCCAGCATTTT. The chain combines TRBV27 with TRBJ1-5; possibly TRBD1 for D (6 bases). V was pared by 5 bases and J by 5 bases, with 16 bases between. Germline V gives CDR1 MNHEY, CDR2 SMNVEV (reference sequence). The CDR3 is 15 residues long.

This clone showed up just a few times. The chain has TRBV5-1 and TRBJ1-1, with 7 bases fitting TRBD1. This CDR3 contains 17 residues. The germline V gene has CDR1 SGHRS and CDR2 YFSETQ. With V trimmed by 1 base and J by 4 bases, 13 bases remained unmatched. In nucleotides, the CDR3 is TGCGCCAGCAGCTTGCGACAGGGAGTTACCGCGGGCACTGAAGCTTTCTTT. Translating gives CASSLRQGVTAGTEAFF.

The gene calls are TRBV30 and TRBJ2-5; maybe TRBD1 (6 bases). Germline CDR1 reads GTSNPN; CDR2 reads SVGIG (reference sequence). Deletions cut 3 bases from V and 2 bases from J, with 13 bases between. The CDR3 totals 14 residues. DNA for the CDR3: TGTGCCTGGAGAGACAGGAGCCATCAAGAGACCCAGTACTTC. Translated, it gives CAWRDRSHQETQYF.

The chain recombines TRBV7-2 with TRBJ1-5; 8 bases match TRBD1. Germline V gene lookup returns CDR1 SGHTA and CDR2 FQGNSA. V was pared by 5 bases and J by 6 bases, with 3 bases of the junction left unmatched. The CDR3 has 13 residues. This CDR3 is CASSDRGGQPQHF. CDR3 DNA sequence: TGTGCCAGCAGCGACAGGGGCGGTCAGCCCCAGCATTTT.

V gene TRBV30 combines with J gene TRBJ2-1; TRBD2 matches at 13 bases. The V gene end was trimmed by 0 bases and the J gene end by 8 bases; junction bases not matched to a gene: 1. This CDR3 has 14 amino acids. Looked up from germline, CDR1 is GTSNPN and CDR2 is SVGIG (reference sequence). CDR3 sequence reads: CAWSVGLAGYEQFF. CDR3 nucleotide sequence: TGTGCCTGGAGTGTGGGACTAGCGGGATATGAGCAGTTCTTC. Filled out from reference TRBV30 and TRBJ2-1, the complete variable domain reads SQTIHQWPATLVQPVGSPLSLECTVEGTSNPNLYWYRQAAGRGLQLLFYSVGIGQISSEVPQNLSASRPQDRQFILSSKKLLLSDSGFYLCAWSVGLAGYEQFFGPGTRLTVL.

In regard to this clone: Additional DNA sequences in this sample encode the identical CDR3. V and J are TRBV5-1 and TRBJ2-1; D not resolved. Germline V CDR1 and CDR2: SGHRS, YFSETQ. Trimming removed 0 bases at V and 1 base at J, with 5 bases between. The CDR3 spans 14 residues. This chain's CDR3 is CASSLATSYNEQFF. The CDR3 DNA is TGCGCCAGCAGCTTGGCTACTTCCTACAATGAGCAGTTCTTC.

This clone occurred a few times. V and J are TRBV5-1 and TRBJ2-3; TRBD2 aligns across 10 bases. The CDR3 length is 15 residues. Germline values: CDR1 SGHRS, CDR2 YFSETQ. J lost 5 bases, V lost 1 base, and 4 bases had no gene match. Here the CDR3 reads CASSLRSGRIDTQYF. The CDR3 bases are TGCGCCAGCAGCTTGCGTAGCGGGAGGATAGATACGCAGTATTTT.

The chain is built from TRBV5-4 and TRBJ2-3; TRBD1 matches at 9 bases. With 6 bases clipped from V and 6 bases from J, the junction kept 5 bases outside the gene matches. Per germline, CDR1 SGHNT and CDR2 YYREEE (reference sequence). The CDR3 contains 13 residues. CDR3 protein: CASIGQGSDTQYF. The DNA for the CDR3 is TGTGCCAGCATTGGACAGGGGTCCGATACGCAGTATTTT.

This sequence joins TRBV7-9 and TRBJ2-1, with TRBD2 identical over 8 bases. The CDR3 is 18 residues long. J lost 2 bases, V lost 8 bases, and 17 bases had no gene match. The germline V gene encodes CDR1 SEHNR and CDR2 FQNEAQ (reference sequence). In nucleotides, the CDR3 is TGTGCCAGCTACGATCAGGGTGGAAGCGGGAGCCCCTACAATGAGCAGTTCTTC. Encoded protein: CASYDQGGSGSPYNEQFF.